This T cell receptor beta chain was found in a study of blood T cell repertoires in COVID-19. This table comes from immunoSEQ multiplex PCR, and its TCRdb copy is limited to in-frame clones, with some not included. The profile shows 160,000 or so clones, approximately 87% of them singletons. What was sequenced was peripheral blood. The origin of this receptor is a woman between 65 and 79 years old with acute or convalescent COVID-19.

The CDR3 DNA is TGTGCCAGCAGCCCTAGGGGGCGGGATGAAAAACTGTTTTTT. Translated: CASSPRGRDEKLFF. This sequence joins TRBV3-1 (or the pseudogene TRBV3-2) and TRBJ1-4, with 7 bases lining up with TRBD1. The V segment lost 4 bases and the J segment 6 bases; nucleotides outside the gene matches: 5. The CDR3 consists of 14 residues. Germline values: CDR1 LGHDT, CDR2 YNNKEL (reference sequence).